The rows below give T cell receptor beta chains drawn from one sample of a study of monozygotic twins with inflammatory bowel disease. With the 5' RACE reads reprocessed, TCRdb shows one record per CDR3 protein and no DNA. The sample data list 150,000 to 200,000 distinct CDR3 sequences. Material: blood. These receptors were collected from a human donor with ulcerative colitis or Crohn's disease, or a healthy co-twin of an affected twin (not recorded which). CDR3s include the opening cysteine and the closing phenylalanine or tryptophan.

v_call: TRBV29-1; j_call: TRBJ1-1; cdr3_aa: CSGTPGRGLSGEAFF
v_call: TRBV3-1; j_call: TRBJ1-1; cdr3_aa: CASSQDPGGAFF
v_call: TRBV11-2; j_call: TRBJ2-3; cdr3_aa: CASSSRTATSTDTQYF
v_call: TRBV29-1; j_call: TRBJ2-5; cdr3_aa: CSAKGGGRETQYF
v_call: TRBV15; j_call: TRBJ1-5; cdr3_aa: CATSWGQAGNQPQHF
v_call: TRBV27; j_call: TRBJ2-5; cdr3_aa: CASSRGGGPFSGTQYF
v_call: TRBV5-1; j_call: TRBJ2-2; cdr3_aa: CASSLQLANTGELFF
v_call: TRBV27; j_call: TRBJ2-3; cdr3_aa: CASSLLPFTNGLLTDTQYF
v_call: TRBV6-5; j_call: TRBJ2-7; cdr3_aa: CASSYPLAGGLSEQYF
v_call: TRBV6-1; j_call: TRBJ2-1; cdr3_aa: CASRAGLAGLYNEQFF
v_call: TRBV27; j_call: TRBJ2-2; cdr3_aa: CASSLWGGDGSGELFF
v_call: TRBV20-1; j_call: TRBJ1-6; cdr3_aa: CSARDQGSYNSPLHF
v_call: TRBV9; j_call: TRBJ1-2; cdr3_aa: CASSLGAEFLDYTF
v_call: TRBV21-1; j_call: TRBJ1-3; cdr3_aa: CASSKLGQGFYTIYF
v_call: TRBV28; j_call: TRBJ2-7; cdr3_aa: CASNPRGARSYEQYF
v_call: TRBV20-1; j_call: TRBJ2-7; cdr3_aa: CSAKPGPASYEQYF
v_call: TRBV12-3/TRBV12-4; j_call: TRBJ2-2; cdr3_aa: CASSLGEPGELFF
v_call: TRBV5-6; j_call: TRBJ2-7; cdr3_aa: CASSSTHSYEQYF
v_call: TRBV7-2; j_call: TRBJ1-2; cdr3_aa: CASSPSQVNYGYTF
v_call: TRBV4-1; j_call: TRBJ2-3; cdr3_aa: CASSRPPDSGVSTDTQYF
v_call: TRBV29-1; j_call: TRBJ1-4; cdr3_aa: CSVEGGGEKLFF
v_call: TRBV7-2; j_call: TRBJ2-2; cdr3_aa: CASSSLAGGRTGELFF
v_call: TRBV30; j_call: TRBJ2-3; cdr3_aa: CAWSVGTAADTQYF
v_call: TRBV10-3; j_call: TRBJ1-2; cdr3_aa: CAISESATAANYGYTF
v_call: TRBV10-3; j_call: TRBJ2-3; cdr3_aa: CAISLPGRGPRPADTQYF
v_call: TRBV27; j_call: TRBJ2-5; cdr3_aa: CASSSLPPQETQYF
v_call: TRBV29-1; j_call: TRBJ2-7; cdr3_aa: CSVTGTGRYEQYF
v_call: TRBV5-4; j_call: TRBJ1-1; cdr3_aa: CASSMTGRGDTEAFF
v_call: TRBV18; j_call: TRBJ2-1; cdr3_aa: CASSPKAQGEQFF
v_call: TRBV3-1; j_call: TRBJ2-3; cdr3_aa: CASSQDQLAEYF
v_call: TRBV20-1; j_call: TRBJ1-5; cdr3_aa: CSARDPAGLNQPQHF
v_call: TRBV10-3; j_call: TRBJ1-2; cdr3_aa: CAIKPSWAYGYTF
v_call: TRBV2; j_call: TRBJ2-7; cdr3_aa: CASSDQLDEQYF
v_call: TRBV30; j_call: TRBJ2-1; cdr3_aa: CAWSVRTSGRADQYNEQFF
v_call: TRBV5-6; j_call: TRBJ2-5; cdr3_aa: CASSLNLGGGNQDTQYF
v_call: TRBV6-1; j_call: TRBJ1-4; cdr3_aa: CASSEGGQRNEKLFF
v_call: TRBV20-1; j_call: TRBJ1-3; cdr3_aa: CSALTGGGSGNTIYF
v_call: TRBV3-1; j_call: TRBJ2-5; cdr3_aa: CASSAGLAGETQYF
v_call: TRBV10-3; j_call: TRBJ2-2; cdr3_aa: CAISELAGGGGELFF
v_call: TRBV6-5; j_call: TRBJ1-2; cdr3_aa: CASSYGTGGGYTF
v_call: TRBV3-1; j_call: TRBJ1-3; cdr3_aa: CASRWSGFGNTIYF
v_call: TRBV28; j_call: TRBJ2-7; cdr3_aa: CASSLDSFEQYF
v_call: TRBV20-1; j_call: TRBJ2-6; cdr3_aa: CSADMWGDSGANVLTF
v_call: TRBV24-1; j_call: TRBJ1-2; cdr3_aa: CATRNRTFQNYGYTF
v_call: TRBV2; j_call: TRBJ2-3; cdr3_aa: CASSDRAVSTDTQYF
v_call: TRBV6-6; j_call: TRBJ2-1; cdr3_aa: CASSRDSYNEQFF
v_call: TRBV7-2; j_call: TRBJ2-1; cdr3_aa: CASSLRDYYNEQFF
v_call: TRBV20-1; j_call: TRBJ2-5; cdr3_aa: CSANGGLEAQYF
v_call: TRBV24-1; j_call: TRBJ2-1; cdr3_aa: CATSDRGDRVYEQFF
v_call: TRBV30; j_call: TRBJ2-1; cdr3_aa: CAWGTDSSYNEQFF
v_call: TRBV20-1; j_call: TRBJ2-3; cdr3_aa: CSALSADTQYF
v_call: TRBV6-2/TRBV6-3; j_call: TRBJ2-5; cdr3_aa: CASPRGQDNQETQYF
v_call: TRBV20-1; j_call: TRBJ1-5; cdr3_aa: CSARDRGGGNQPQHF
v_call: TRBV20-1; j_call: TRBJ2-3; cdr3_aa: CSARGTTDTQYF